The 32 T cell receptor beta chains below all came from one sample that was sequenced in a study of T cells in Graves' hyperthyroidism and ophthalmopathy. Template material for amplifying TCR beta CDR3 regions consisted of RNA transcripts. During a first-round RT-PCR of the TCR CDR3, the HTBI primer set was used. TCRdb reanalysed the multiplex PCR reads using MiXCR and keeps one entry per CDR3 protein. Of 550,000 to 650,000 distinct CDR3 sequences detected, 11% to 15% appear once; the ten largest clones hold roughly 6.2%. The material sequenced was blood. The receptors were gathered from a woman aged 25 to 39 with Graves' hyperthyroidism that later progressed to Graves' ophthalmopathy.

The sample holds many counts of this clonotype. The chain couples TRBV20-1 to TRBJ2-7; 7 nucleotides line up with TRBD2. The V gene end was trimmed by 0 bases and the J gene end by 1 base; junction bases not matched to a gene: 3. The CDR3 is 14 residues long. Germline CDR1 is DFQATT and CDR2 is SNEGSKA (reference sequence). The CDR3 loop is CSARERGSSYEQYF. In DNA form, the CDR3 reads TGCAGTGCTAGAGAGCGGGGGAGTTCCTACGAGCAGTACTTC.

This clonotype showed up many times. The chain combines TRBV18 with TRBJ1-6, with 10 positions matching TRBD1. CDR1 and CDR2 (germline): KGHSH, LQKENI. J gave up 10 bases and V 5 bases, and 14 bases lay outside the gene matches. The CDR3 has 17 amino acids. CDR3 in amino acids: CASSSSPGTGAGSPLHF. DNA for the CDR3: TGTGCCAGCTCATCGTCTCCCGGGACAGGGGCCGGATCACCCCTCCACTTT.

This clonotype was seen many times. The J gene is TRBJ2-5, the V gene TRBV20-1; the match to TRBD2 covers 11 bases. The CDR3 is 14 amino acids. Germline trimming cut 5 bases from V and 3 bases from J; bases unmatched to any gene: 5. Germline-derived CDR1 and CDR2 are DFQATT and SNEGSKA (reference sequence). The CDR3 loop reads CSAVTGLAEETQYF. The CDR3 DNA reads as TGCAGTGCTGTAACGGGACTAGCGGAAGAGACCCAGTACTTC.

Ten or more counts support this clonotype. The genes are TRBV30 and TRBJ2-1; D unresolved. CDR3 size: 12 residues. The V end was cut by 0 bases, the J end by 6 bases, with 6 bases between. The germline gives CDR1 GTSNPN, CDR2 SVGIG (reference sequence). The CDR3 sequence: CAWSVSRNEQFF. The CDR3 DNA reads TGTGCCTGGAGTGTTAGCCGCAATGAGCAGTTCTTC.

This clonotype was observed a handful of times. The J gene is TRBJ1-2, the V gene TRBV2; 7 bases line up with TRBD1. The V gene end was trimmed by 7 bases and the J gene end by 4 bases; junction bases not matched to a gene: 6. Germline V gene data show CDR1 as SNHLY and CDR2 as FYNNEI. The CDR3 covers 13 residues. The CDR3 region has the DNA TGTGCCAGCAATGGCAGGGGGATCTATGGCTACACCTTC. Translating gives CASNGRGIYGYTF.

This clonotype was detected a few times. Possible read error: a much larger clone is one base away. V and J are TRBV6-1 and TRBJ1-2, with 8 bases matching TRBD1. This CDR3 has 17 amino acids. Germline CDR1 reads MNHNS; CDR2 reads SASEGT. The V segment lost 5 bases and the J segment 3 bases; nucleotides outside the gene matches: 14. CDR3 in DNA: TGTGCCAGCAGTCCCTTACAGGGGGAGGTTTTTGACTATGGCTACACCTTC. Translation: CASSPLQGEVFDYGYTF.

In this sample, this clonotype turned up many times. The chain is built from TRBV12-3 or TRBV12-4 and TRBJ1-2; no clear D. V was cut by 5 bases and J by 4 bases, with 14 bases left in between. The CDR3 sequence is 14 residues long. CDR3 sequence: CASSPPAGRYGYTF. For the CDR3, the DNA is TGTGCCAGCAGTCCCCCGGCAGGACGCTATGGCTACACCTTC.

In the case of this clonotype: An end of the junction does not agree with germline; a read error may underlie this. DNA of the CDR3: TGTGCTAGCAGCCTTACAGGCGGGGCCCCCAATGAGCAGTTCTTC. Amino acid sequence: CASSLTGGAPNEQFF. This rearrangement joins TRBV7-7 to TRBJ2-1; D perhaps matches TRBD2 (6 bases). The CDR3 totals 15 residues. Germline CDR1 reads SSHAT; CDR2 reads FNYEAQ (reference sequence).

This clonotype was observed many times. The chain carries TRBV14 and TRBJ1-1; D not resolved. Germline CDR1 reads SGHDN; CDR2 reads FVKESK. This CDR3 comprises 15 residues. Trimming pared 0 bases from V and 0 bases from J, leaving 8 bases between. The CDR3 DNA reads TGTGCCAGCAGCCAAGAGGAAGCTCTGAACACTGAAGCTTTCTTT. Its protein is CASSQEEALNTEAFF.

This clonotype was counted many times. The chain uses TRBV27 and TRBJ1-1, with D tentatively TRBD1 (5 bases). Trimming removed 1 base from V and 2 bases from J, with 11 bases in between. CDR3 length equals 15 residues. The V gene's germline CDR1 is MNHEY and CDR2 SMNVEV (reference sequence). The CDR3 DNA is TGTGCCAGCAGTTTATACGGGGGAGCAAACACTGAAGCTTTCTTT. Its protein is CASSLYGGANTEAFF.

This clonotype came up a few times. This sequence joins TRBV12-3 or TRBV12-4 and TRBJ2-7; D is unclear. This CDR3 region has 12 residues. Trimming took 1 base from V and 6 from J, leaving 7 bases between them. This CDR3 is CASSLVGFEQYF. Written as DNA, the CDR3 is TGTGCCAGCAGTTTAGTCGGATTCGAGCAGTACTTC.

V is TRBV4-3 and J is TRBJ2-3, with no clear D. The CDR3 contains 15 residues. Trimming pared 0 bases from V and 2 bases from J, leaving 9 bases between. Germline CDR1 LGHNA, CDR2 YSLEER. The CDR3 DNA is TGCGCCAGCAGCCAAGAAACTACCTACACAGATACGCAGTATTTT. Protein product: CASSQETTYTDTQYF.

This clonotype occurred many times. This rearrangement joins TRBV12-3 or TRBV12-4 to TRBJ2-7; either TRBD1 or TRBD2 may fit D (5 bases each). This CDR3 is built from 14 residues. V was shortened by 6 bases and J by 4 bases, with 16 bases between the two germline ends. The CDR3: CASRPGGDRYEQYF. For the CDR3, the DNA is TGTGCCAGCAGGCCTGGGGGAGATAGGTACGAGCAGTACTTC.

The chain uses TRBV4-1 and TRBJ1-2, with no clear D. Trimming removed 0 bases from V and 4 bases from J, with 12 bases in between. The CDR3 has 15 residues. CDR1 and CDR2 from the germline V gene are MGHRA and YSYEKL. The CDR3 is CASSQEITAAYGYTF. CDR3 DNA: TGCGCCAGCAGCCAAGAGATCACTGCTGCCTATGGCTACACCTTC.

Remarks on this clonotype: The junction and the germline gene differ at one end; a read error may be behind it. J is TRBJ2-1 and V is TRBV6-2 or TRBV6-3; TRBD1 matches at 9 bases. The length of the CDR3 is 17 residues. Germline CDR1 is MNHEY and CDR2 is SVGEGT. CDR3 in DNA: TGTGCCAGCAGATCCATAACACAGGGGGCGTCCTACAATGGGCAGTTCTTC. This sequence encodes CASRSITQGASYNGQFF.

In this sample, this clonotype turned up many times. The gene calls are TRBV3-1 and TRBJ1-6; D unclear. CDR1 LGHDT and CDR2 YNNKEL come from the germline V gene (reference sequence). V shed 6 bases and J shed 10 bases, with 10 bases lying between them. The CDR3 consists of 12 residues. This chain's CDR3 is CASRSRPSPLHF. CDR3 sequence (DNA): TGTGCCAGCAGGTCAAGGCCCTCACCCCTCCACTTT.

In its sample, this clonotype was seen many times. The chain combines TRBV28 with TRBJ2-7; D call uncertain. Germline values: CDR1 MDHEN, CDR2 SYDVKM. Trimming cost V 3 bases and J 2 bases, with 5 bases left between them. There are 12 residues in the CDR3. The CDR3 DNA reads as TGTGCCAGCAGTTTGACGACCTACGAGCAGTACTTC. Protein product: CASSLTTYEQYF.

This clonotype has at least ten counts. This chain connects TRBV13 to TRBJ1-4; possibly TRBD1 for D (5 bases). The CDR3 runs 14 residues. Trimming shortened V by 2 bases and J by 8 bases, and 12 bases separated the two germline ends. CDR1 PRHDT and CDR2 FYEKMQ come from the germline V gene (reference sequence). The CDR3: CASSLLQEGEKLFF. CDR3 nucleotides: TGTGCCAGCAGCTTATTGCAGGAGGGGGAAAAACTGTTTTTT. Based on the CDR3 plus reference TRBV13 and TRBJ1-4, the full variable domain is AAGVIQSPRHLIKEKRETATLKCYPIPRHDTVYWYQQGPGQDPQFLISFYEKMQSDKGSIPDRFSAQQFSDYHSELNMSSLELGDSALYFCASSLLQEGEKLFFGSGTQLSVL.

This clonotype was observed many times. This chain connects TRBV28 to TRBJ1-2, with a possible D match to TRBD1 (5 bases). Trimming pared 6 bases from V and 6 bases from J, leaving 23 bases between. The CDR3 length is 16 residues. Germline loops: CDR1 MDHEN, CDR2 SYDVKM. The CDR3 spells CASRVLRDSRSDGYTF. The CDR3 nucleotides read TGTGCCAGCAGAGTTCTTCGGGACTCCCGATCGGATGGCTACACCTTC.

This clonotype was counted many times. The CDR3 sequence: CASSPTLRTVNTEAFF. For the CDR3, the DNA is TGTGCCAGCAGTCCTACCCTTCGGACGGTAAACACTGAAGCTTTCTTT. The J gene is TRBJ1-1, the V gene TRBV6-2 or TRBV6-3; D ambiguous. Germline CDR1 is MNHEY and CDR2 is SVGEGT. The CDR3 is 16 amino acids. V lost 5 bases and J 2 bases, leaving 18 bases between the germline ends.

The chain is built from TRBV6-5 and TRBJ1-5, with 9 bases that match TRBD1. This CDR3 region has 18 residues. The V gene end was trimmed by 0 bases and the J gene end by 7 bases; junction bases not matched to a gene: 13. The V gene's germline CDR1 is MNHEY and CDR2 SVGAGI. CDR3 residues: CASSYSSLGQGSGQPQHF. CDR3 DNA: TGTGCCAGCAGTTACTCGAGTCTGGGACAGGGTTCTGGCCAGCCCCAGCATTTT.

This clonotype showed up many times. This chain connects TRBV12-3 or TRBV12-4 to TRBJ2-1; D possibly corresponds to TRBD2 (5 bases). Deletions cut 3 bases from V and 6 bases from J, with 12 bases between. The length of the CDR3 is 14 residues. In DNA, the CDR3 is TGTGCCAGCAGTTTGACCGCCCGGGGCAATGAGCAGTTCTTC. This codes for CASSLTARGNEQFF.

This clonotype was seen at least ten times. The chain combines TRBV12-3 or TRBV12-4 with TRBJ2-1, with 8 bases aligning to TRBD2. The CDR3 has 16 residues. V was clipped by 6 bases and J by 2 bases; unmatched bases: 9. The CDR3 bases are TGTGCCAGCAGGCCCGGGACTAGTAAACCCTACAATGAGCAGTTCTTC. Its translation: CASRPGTSKPYNEQFF.

This clonotype was observed many times. The rearrangement joins TRBV27 to TRBJ1-2; D unclear. CDR3 length equals 13 residues. CDR1 is MNHEY, CDR2 SMNVEV, per germline (reference sequence). Trimming stripped 5 bases from V and 0 bases from J, with 7 bases between. CDR3 DNA sequence: TGTGCCAGCAGTCCTCAATCTAACTATGGCTACACCTTC. Translating it yields CASSPQSNYGYTF.

Many counts were recorded for this clonotype. This chain connects TRBV5-1 to TRBJ2-7; 7 bases agree with TRBD2. Germline V lookup: CDR1 SGHRS, CDR2 YFSETQ. Trimming removed 6 bases from V and 1 base from J; junction bases left unmatched: 4. The CDR3 has 13 residues. CDR3 coding DNA: TGCGCCAGCAATCCTAGCGGTTCCTACGAGCAGTACTTC. Its translation is CASNPSGSYEQYF.

This clonotype has at least ten counts. V is TRBV6-1 and J is TRBJ1-1, with D maybe TRBD1 (6 bases). The V end was cut by 6 bases, the J end by 11 bases, with 19 bases between. CDR3 length: 13 residues. Germline values: CDR1 MNHNS, CDR2 SASEGT. CDR3 protein: CASRFTGIVEAFF. CDR3 bases: TGTGCCAGCAGGTTTACAGGGATTGTAGAGGCTTTCTTT.

This clonotype was seen a few times. The chain recombines TRBV10-2 with TRBJ1-2; no reliable D call. There are 12 residues in the CDR3. Germline CDR1 WSHSY, CDR2 SAAADI. Between the trimmed V and J ends, which lost 0 bases and 7 bases, there was a span of 6 bases. The DNA for the CDR3 is TGCGCCAGCAGTGAGTCTGGGGTTGGCTACACCTTC. Protein: CASSESGVGYTF.

This clonotype was seen at least ten times. The chain links TRBV28 to TRBJ1-1; D remains ambiguous. The germline V and J ends were trimmed by 5 bases and 1 base, with 8 bases remaining between them. The CDR3 length is 13 residues. CDR1 is MDHEN and CDR2 is SYDVKM in the germline V gene. CDR3 in amino acids: CASSQLRNTEAFF. CDR3 bases: TGTGCCAGCAGTCAGCTTAGGAACACTGAAGCTTTCTTT.

The rearrangement uses TRBV4-2 and TRBJ2-4, with D maybe TRBD1 (5 bases). Germline CDR1 LGHNA, CDR2 YNFKEQ. The CDR3 extends over 16 amino acids. V lost 0 bases to trimming and J lost 0 bases, with 9 bases between them. This CDR3 is CASSQEGDLAKNIQYF. CDR3 DNA sequence: TGTGCCAGCAGCCAAGAAGGGGATTTAGCCAAAAACATTCAGTACTTC.

This clonotype came up many times. The chain carries TRBV13 and TRBJ2-2; 7 nucleotides match TRBD1. The CDR3 runs to 15 residues. Germline lookup yields CDR1 PRHDT and CDR2 FYEKMQ (reference sequence). Trimming cost V 2 bases and J 6 bases; bases outside gene matches: 6. The CDR3 here is CASSLPDRKAGELFF. CDR3 in DNA: TGTGCCAGCAGCTTACCGGACAGGAAAGCCGGGGAGCTGTTTTTT.

The table lists this clonotype with a count of one. Given a much more abundant clone one base away, this may be a read error. This chain links TRBV10-3 with TRBJ2-1; TRBD2 matches at 13 bases. CDR3 size: 17 residues. CDR1 is ENHRY, CDR2 SYGVKD, per germline. CDR3: CAIGTSGTSNSYNERFF. The DNA of the CDR3 is TGTGCCATCGGGACTAGCGGGACATCTAATTCCTACAATGAGCGGTTCTTC.

This clonotype occurred a few times. This rearrangement joins TRBV6-2 or TRBV6-3 to TRBJ1-5; a possible D gene is TRBD1 (5 bases). The CDR3 has 15 amino acids. The V end lost 7 bases, the J end lost 3 bases, and 16 bases lay between the germline ends. The germline gives CDR1 MNHEY, CDR2 SVGEGT. CDR3 region: CASTPSTDNNQPQHF. The CDR3 DNA reads TGTGCCAGCACCCCCTCTACGGACAACAATCAGCCCCAGCATTTT.